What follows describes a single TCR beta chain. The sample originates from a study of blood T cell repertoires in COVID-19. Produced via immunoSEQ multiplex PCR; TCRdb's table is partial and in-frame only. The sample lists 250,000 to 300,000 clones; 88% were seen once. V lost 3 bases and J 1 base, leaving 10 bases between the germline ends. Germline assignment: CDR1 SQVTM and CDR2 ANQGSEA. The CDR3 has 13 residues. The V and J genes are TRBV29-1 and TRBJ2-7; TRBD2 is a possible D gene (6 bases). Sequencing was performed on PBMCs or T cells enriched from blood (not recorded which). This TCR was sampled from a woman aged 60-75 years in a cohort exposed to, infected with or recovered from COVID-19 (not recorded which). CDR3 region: CSVDGAGSYEQYF. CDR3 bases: TGCAGCGTTGATGGGGCGGGATCCTACGAGCAGTACTTC.